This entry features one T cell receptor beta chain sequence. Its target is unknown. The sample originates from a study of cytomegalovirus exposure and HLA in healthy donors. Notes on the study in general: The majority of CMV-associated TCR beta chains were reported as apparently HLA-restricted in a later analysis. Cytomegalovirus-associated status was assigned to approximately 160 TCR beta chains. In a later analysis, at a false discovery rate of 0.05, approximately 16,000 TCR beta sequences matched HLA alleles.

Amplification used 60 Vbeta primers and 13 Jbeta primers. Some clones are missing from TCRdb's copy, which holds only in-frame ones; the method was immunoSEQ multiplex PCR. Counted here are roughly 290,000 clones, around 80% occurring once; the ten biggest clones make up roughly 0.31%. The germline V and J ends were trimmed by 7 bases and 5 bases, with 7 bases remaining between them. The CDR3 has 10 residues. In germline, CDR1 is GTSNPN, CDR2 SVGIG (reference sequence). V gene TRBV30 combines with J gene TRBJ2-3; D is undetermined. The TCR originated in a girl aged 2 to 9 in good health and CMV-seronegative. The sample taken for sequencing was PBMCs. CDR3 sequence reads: CAFRRDTQYF. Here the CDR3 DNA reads TGTGCCTTCCGTAGAGATACGCAGTATTTT.